The 24 T cell receptor beta chains listed next were all sequenced from one sample in a study of vaccination effects on CD4 cells after COVID-19. After roughly 10 days in culture, the CD4+ T cells were isolated. All study participants received two doses of BNT162b2 or mRNA-1273 vaccine. Their antigens are not known. The assay was immunoSEQ multiplex PCR, and TCRdb's table has in-frame clones only and misses some. The sample gives tens of thousands of clones, around 74% of which show up once; about 2.2% is in the top ten. This sample comprised CD4+ T cells from PBMCs cultured without peptide, obtained after COVID-19 vaccination. The receptors derive from a human donor who received a COVID-19 vaccine.

This clone was seen more than once but under ten times. The chain employs TRBV3-1 (or the pseudogene TRBV3-2) and TRBJ1-1; possibly TRBD1 for D (5 bases). The CDR3 sequence is 14 residues long. V shed 4 bases and J shed 1 base, with 10 bases lying between them. CDR1 and CDR2 (germline): LGHDT, YNNKEL (reference sequence). This CDR3 reads CASSLKGRNTEAFF. In nucleotides, the CDR3 is TGTGCCAGCAGCCTTAAGGGGCGGAACACTGAAGCTTTCTTT.

This clone was found once. The V gene is TRBV7-2, the J gene TRBJ1-6; no reliable D call. V lost 1 base and J 0 bases, leaving 10 bases between the germline ends. CDR1 SGHTA and CDR2 FQGNSA come from the germline V gene. This CDR3 contains 17 residues. CDR3 DNA: TGTGCCAGCAGCTTAGTCCCCTTAAGCTCCTATAATTCACCCCTCCACTTT. Its protein is CASSLVPLSSYNSPLHF.

As DNA, the CDR3 is TGTGCCAGTGAAGGGTTTGGTCAGCCCCAGCATTTT. Amino acid sequence: CASEGFGQPQHF. This chain connects TRBV19 to TRBJ1-5, with D unresolved. The germline V gene has CDR1 LNHDA and CDR2 SQIVND (reference sequence). Trimming stripped 8 bases from V and 6 bases from J, with 11 bases between. The CDR3 has 12 amino acids.

The chain is built from TRBV12-3 or TRBV12-4 and TRBJ2-2; no definite D call. The V gene lost 3 bases and the J gene lost 5 bases, with 4 bases spanning the gap. The CDR3 is 12 amino acids. CDR3 region: CASSLGTGELFF. In DNA form, the CDR3 reads TGTGCCAGCAGTTTGGGAACCGGGGAGCTGTTTTTT.

This sequence joins TRBV6-6 and TRBJ1-1, with 7 bases fitting TRBD1. CDR3 length equals 15 residues. The V gene end was trimmed by 0 bases and the J gene end by 0 bases; junction bases not matched to a gene: 1. Germline V gene lookup returns CDR1 MNHNY and CDR2 SVGAGI (reference sequence). The CDR3 spells CASSYSGTVNTEAFF. CDR3 DNA sequence: TGTGCCAGCAGTTACTCGGGGACAGTGAACACTGAAGCTTTCTTT.

The chain recombines TRBV18 with TRBJ1-1; 12 bases are shared with TRBD1. J gave up 6 bases and V 1 base, and 3 bases lay outside the gene matches. The CDR3 covers 15 residues. Germline values: CDR1 KGHSH, CDR2 LQKENI. The CDR3, as DNA: TGTGCCAGCTCACCACAGGGGACAGGGGGCCCTGAAGCTTTCTTT. This gives the protein CASSPQGTGGPEAFF.

This clone was seen more than once but under ten times. The chain links TRBV29-1 to TRBJ1-2; D possibly corresponds to TRBD1 (6 bases). The CDR3 sequence is 11 residues long. Trimming took off 8 bases at V and 7 bases at J, with 14 bases between the two ends. CDR1 SQVTM and CDR2 ANQGSEA come from the germline V gene. The CDR3 reads CSSNQGGGYTF. The CDR3 nucleotides read TGCAGCTCCAACCAAGGGGGTGGCTACACCTTC.

This clone appeared a few times. The chain has TRBV3-1 (or the pseudogene TRBV3-2) and TRBJ1-5; 9 nucleotides agree with TRBD1. This CDR3 is built from 14 residues. Germline CDR1 and CDR2: LGHDT and YNNKEL (reference sequence). After removal of 8 bases from V and 0 bases from J, the junction contained 2 bases not matched to a gene. The CDR3 reads CASGTGLSNQPQHF. The DNA for the CDR3 is TGTGCCAGCGGGACAGGGCTTAGCAATCAGCCCCAGCATTTT.

On this clone: An end of the junction does not agree with germline; a read error may underlie this. The rearrangement uses TRBV11-3 and TRBJ1-1, with D uncertain. The CDR3 spans 12 residues. Germline CDR1 is SGHNT and CDR2 is YENEEA. The chain's CDR3 is CASSIENTEAFF. CDR3 DNA: TGTGCCAGCAGCATAGAGAACACTGAAGCTTTCTTT. The complete variable domain, with remaining parts taken from reference TRBV11-3 and TRBJ1-1, reads EAGVVQSPRYKIIEKKQPVAFWCNPISGHNTLYWYLQNLGQGPELLIRYENEEAVDDSQLPKDRFSAERLKGVDSTLKIQPAELGDSAVYLCASSIENTEAFFGQGTRLTVV.

This clone occurred a few times. V is TRBV27 and J is TRBJ1-5; the D is unclear. The germline CDR1 and CDR2 sequences are MNHEY and SMNVEV (reference sequence). The CDR3 extends over 14 amino acids. Trimming stripped 3 bases from V and 2 bases from J, with 8 bases between. CDR3 in DNA: TGTGCCAGCAGTTTTCTCCGGGGCAATCAGCCCCAGCATTTT. This sequence encodes CASSFLRGNQPQHF.

The chain is built from TRBV12-5 and TRBJ2-3, with TRBD2 matching 7 bases. The CDR3 has 14 amino acids. Germline CDR1 LGHNT, CDR2 FRNRAP. The trim removed 6 bases at V and 2 bases at J, leaving 5 bases unmatched. This chain's CDR3 is CASGSRGDTDTQYF. CDR3 bases: TGTGCTAGTGGCAGTCGGGGGGACACAGATACGCAGTATTTT.

The chain joins TRBV18 to TRBJ1-2; D is possibly TRBD1 (6 bases). The CDR3 extends over 15 amino acids. Germline V CDR1 and CDR2: KGHSH, LQKENI. V lost 5 bases, J lost 6 bases, and 19 bases lay in between. CDR3 in DNA: TGTGCCAGCTCAGATCGTCAACAGGGTCCAGATGGCTACACCTTC. This codes for CASSDRQQGPDGYTF. The variable domain in full, with the rest retrieved from reference TRBV18 and TRBJ1-2, is NAGVMQNPRHLVRRRGQEARLRCSPMKGHSHVYWYRQLPEEGLKFMVYLQKENIIDESGMPKERFSAEFPKEGPSILRIQQVVRGDSAAYFCASSDRQQGPDGYTFGSGTRLTVV.

V is TRBV12-1 and J is TRBJ1-4. TRBV12-1 is marked as a pseudogene. CDR3 size: 14 residues. The CDR3 sequence is CASSFLGGGEKLFF. For the CDR3, the DNA is TGTGCCAGCAGCTTTTTGGGGGGCGGTGAAAAACTGTTTTTT.

The chain couples TRBV7-8 to TRBJ1-2; D not resolved. Germline V gene data show CDR1 as SGHVS and CDR2 as FQNEAQ. The CDR3 runs 15 residues. V lost 5 bases, J lost 0 bases, and 13 bases lay in between. The CDR3 reads CASSPGRISNYGYTF. In nucleotides, the CDR3 is TGTGCCAGCAGCCCCGGGAGAATTTCTAACTATGGCTACACCTTC.

The V and J genes are TRBV6-5 and TRBJ1-5, with D hard to call. V was shortened by 5 bases and J by 2 bases, with 10 bases between the two germline ends. This CDR3 has 14 amino acids. The V gene's germline CDR1 is MNHEY and CDR2 SVGAGI. The CDR3 sequence is CASSRTAGNQPQHF. The DNA for the CDR3 is TGTGCCAGCAGTCGTACCGCAGGCAATCAGCCCCAGCATTTT.

The V call is TRBV10-3, the J call TRBJ1-2, with TRBD1 as a possible D gene (5 bases). V lost 3 bases, J lost 5 bases, and 10 bases lay in between. This CDR3 is built from 13 residues. Germline V gives CDR1 ENHRY, CDR2 SYGVKD. The CDR3 is CAISDDSRYGYTF. CDR3 nucleotide sequence: TGTGCCATCAGTGACGACAGCAGGTATGGCTACACCTTC.

The V and J genes are TRBV6-2 or TRBV6-3 and TRBJ2-1, with D perhaps TRBD1 or TRBD2 (6 bases each). The CDR3 is 15 amino acids. Germline CDR1 MNHEY, CDR2 SVGEGT. Trimming took 6 bases from V and 2 from J, leaving 14 bases between them. Written as DNA, the CDR3 is TGTGCCAGCAGCCCCGGGGGCGACCCCTACAATGAGCAGTTCTTC. Protein: CASSPGGDPYNEQFF.

The chain is built from TRBV2 and TRBJ2-3, with TRBD2 identical over 7 bases. Trimming took 10 bases from V and 0 from J; bases not matched to a gene: 7. The CDR3 contains 14 residues. Germline V CDR1 and CDR2: SNHLY, FYNNEI. CDR3 coding DNA: TGTGCCAACAGAGCGGGGACTAGCACAGATACGCAGTATTTT. It yields the protein CANRAGTSTDTQYF. The full variable domain, in which reference TRBV2 and TRBJ2-3 provide the parts outside the CDR3, is EPEVTQTPSHQVTQMGQEVILRCVPISNHLYFYWYRQILGQKVEFLVSFYNNEISEKSEIFDDQFSVERPDGSNFTLKIRSTKLEDSAMYFCANRAGTSTDTQYFGPGTRLTVL.

This sequence joins TRBV6-2 or TRBV6-3 and TRBJ1-4, with D perhaps TRBD1 (5 bases). Per the germline V gene, CDR1 is MNHEY and CDR2 is SVGEGT. The length of the CDR3 is 13 residues. V was trimmed by 1 base and J by 15 bases, leaving 15 bases between them. The CDR3 is CASSYYTEGHMFF. The CDR3 bases are TGTGCCAGCAGTTACTACACGGAGGGGCATATGTTTTTT.

V is TRBV6-2 or TRBV6-3 and J is TRBJ1-5; D unclear. The CDR3 spans 12 residues. V dropped 0 bases and J dropped 5 bases, with 2 bases sitting between them. The germline CDR1 and CDR2 sequences are MNHEY and SVGEGT. The CDR3: CASSYSHQPQHF. The CDR3 coding sequence is TGTGCCAGCAGTTACTCCCATCAGCCCCAGCATTTT.

The chain links TRBV7-2 to TRBJ2-1; D is undetermined. CDR1 SGHTA and CDR2 FQGNSA come from the germline V gene. The CDR3 runs to 14 residues. Trimming left V 1 base short and J 5 bases short, with 9 bases between. The CDR3 DNA follows: TGTGCCAGCAGCTTAGGAAGGGTTAACAATGAGCAGTTCTTC. Amino acids: CASSLGRVNNEQFF.

Written as DNA, the CDR3 is TGTGCCAGCAGCCAAGAGTGGGGGACAGGGCCCGGGGAGCTGTTTTTT. This gives the protein CASSQEWGTGPGELFF. The chain recombines TRBV3-1 (or the pseudogene TRBV3-2) with TRBJ2-2, with 9 bases fitting TRBD1. Unmatched junction bases numbered 5, after V lost 0 bases and J lost 6 bases. CDR1 is LGHDT, CDR2 YNNKEL, per germline (reference sequence). This CDR3 is built from 16 residues.

This clone was observed a few times. The rearrangement links TRBV24-1 to TRBJ1-2; 7 bases map to TRBD1. The CDR3 spans 13 residues. The ends lost 5 bases at V and 5 bases at J; junction bases unmatched: 4. The V gene's germline CDR1 is KGHDR and CDR2 SFDVKD. This CDR3 is CATSGPGQYGYTF. In DNA form, the CDR3 reads TGTGCCACCAGTGGTCCGGGACAGTATGGCTACACCTTC.

The chain carries TRBV18 and TRBJ1-1; TRBD1 matches at 8 bases. Trimming took 3 bases from V and 4 from J; bases not matched to a gene: 4. Germline V CDR1 and CDR2: KGHSH, LQKENI. There are 14 residues in the CDR3. CDR3 loop: CASSPQGAVTEAFF. DNA for the CDR3: TGTGCCAGCTCACCGCAGGGGGCGGTCACTGAAGCTTTCTTT.